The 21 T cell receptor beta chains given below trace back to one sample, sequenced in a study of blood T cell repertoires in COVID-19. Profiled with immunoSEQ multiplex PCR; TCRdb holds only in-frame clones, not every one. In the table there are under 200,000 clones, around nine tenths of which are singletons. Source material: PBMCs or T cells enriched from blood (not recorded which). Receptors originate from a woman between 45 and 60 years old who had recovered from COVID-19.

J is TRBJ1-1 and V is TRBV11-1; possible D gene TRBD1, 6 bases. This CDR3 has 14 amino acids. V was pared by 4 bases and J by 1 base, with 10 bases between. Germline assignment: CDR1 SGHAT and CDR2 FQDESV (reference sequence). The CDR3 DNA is TGTGCCAGCAGCTCTAACAGGGAGAACACTGAAGCTTTCTTT. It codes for CASSSNRENTEAFF.

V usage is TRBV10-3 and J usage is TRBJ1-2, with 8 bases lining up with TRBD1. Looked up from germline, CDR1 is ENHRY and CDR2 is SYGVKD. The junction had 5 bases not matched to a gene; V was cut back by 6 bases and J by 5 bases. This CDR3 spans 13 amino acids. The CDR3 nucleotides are TGTGCCATCAGGAAATACAGGGGGTATGGCTACACCTTC. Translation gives CAIRKYRGYGYTF.

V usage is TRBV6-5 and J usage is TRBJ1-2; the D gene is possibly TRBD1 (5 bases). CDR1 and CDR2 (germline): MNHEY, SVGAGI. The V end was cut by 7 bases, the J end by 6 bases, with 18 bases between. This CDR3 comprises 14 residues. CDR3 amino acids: CASTPWGGEDGYTF. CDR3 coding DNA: TGTGCCAGCACCCCCTGGGGGGGGGAGGATGGCTACACCTTC.

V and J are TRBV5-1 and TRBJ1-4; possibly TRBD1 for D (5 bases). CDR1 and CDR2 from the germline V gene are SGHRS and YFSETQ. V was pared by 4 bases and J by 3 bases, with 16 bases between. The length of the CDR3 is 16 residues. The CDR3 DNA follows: TGCGCCAGCAGCCCAAACCCGACGGGGGCTAATGAAAAACTGTTTTTT. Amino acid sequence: CASSPNPTGANEKLFF.

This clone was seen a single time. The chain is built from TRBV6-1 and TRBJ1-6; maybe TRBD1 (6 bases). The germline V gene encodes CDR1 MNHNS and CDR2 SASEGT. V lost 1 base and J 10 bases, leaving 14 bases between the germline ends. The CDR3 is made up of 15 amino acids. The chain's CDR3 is CASSEVGGRGSPLHF. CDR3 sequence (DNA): TGTGCCAGCAGTGAAGTGGGGGGGCGCGGCTCACCCCTCCACTTT.

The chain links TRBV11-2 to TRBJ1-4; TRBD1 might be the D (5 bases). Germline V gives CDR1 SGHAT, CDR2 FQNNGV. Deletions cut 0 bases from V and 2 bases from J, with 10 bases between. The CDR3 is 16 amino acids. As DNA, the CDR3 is TGTGCCAGCAGCTTAGACTCAGGGAGGACTAATGAAAAACTGTTTTTT. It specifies CASSLDSGRTNEKLFF.

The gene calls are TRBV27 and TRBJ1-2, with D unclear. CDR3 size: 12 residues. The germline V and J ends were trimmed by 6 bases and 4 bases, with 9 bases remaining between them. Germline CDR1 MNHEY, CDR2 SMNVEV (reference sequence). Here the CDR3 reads CASRSSLYGYTF. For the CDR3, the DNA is TGTGCCAGCAGGTCCTCCCTCTATGGCTACACCTTC.

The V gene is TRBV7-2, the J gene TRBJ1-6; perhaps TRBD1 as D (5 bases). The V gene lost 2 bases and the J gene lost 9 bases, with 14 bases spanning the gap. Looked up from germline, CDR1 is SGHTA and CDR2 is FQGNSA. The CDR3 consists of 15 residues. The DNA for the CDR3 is TGTGCCAGCAGCTTACAGGGTTCCGGGGGTTCACCCCTCCACTTT. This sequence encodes CASSLQGSGGSPLHF. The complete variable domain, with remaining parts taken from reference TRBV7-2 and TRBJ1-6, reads GAGVSQSPSNKVTEKGKDVELRCDPISGHTALYWYRQSLGQGLEFLIYFQGNSAPDKSGLPSDRFSAERTGGSVSTLTIQRTQQEDSAVYLCASSLQGSGGSPLHFGNGTRLTVT.

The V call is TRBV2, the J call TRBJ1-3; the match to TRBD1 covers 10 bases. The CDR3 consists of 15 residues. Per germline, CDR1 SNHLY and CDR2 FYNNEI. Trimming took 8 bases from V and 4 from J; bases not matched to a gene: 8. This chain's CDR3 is CASLRGTGDGNTIYF. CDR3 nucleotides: TGTGCCAGCCTTAGGGGGACAGGGGACGGAAACACCATATATTTT.

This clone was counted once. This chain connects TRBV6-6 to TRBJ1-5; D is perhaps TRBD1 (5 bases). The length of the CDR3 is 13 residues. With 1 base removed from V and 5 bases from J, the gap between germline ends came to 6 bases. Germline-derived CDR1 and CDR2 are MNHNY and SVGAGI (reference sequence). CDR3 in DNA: TGTGCCAGCAGTTACTTAGGGGATCAGCCCCAGCATTTT. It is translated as CASSYLGDQPQHF.

The CDR3 DNA sequence: TGTGCCAGCAGCCAGACAGGGGTCCATCTCACTGAAGCTTTCTTT. Translated: CASSQTGVHLTEAFF. This chain uses TRBV14 with TRBJ1-1; 8 positions match TRBD1. This CDR3 comprises 15 residues. Germline V lookup: CDR1 SGHDN, CDR2 FVKESK. J was trimmed by 4 bases and V by 3 bases; bases with no gene match: 7.

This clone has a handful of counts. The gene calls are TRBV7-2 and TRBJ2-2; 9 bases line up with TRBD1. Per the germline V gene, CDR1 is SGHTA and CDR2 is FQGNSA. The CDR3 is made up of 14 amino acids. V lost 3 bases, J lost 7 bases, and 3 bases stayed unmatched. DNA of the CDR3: TGTGCCAGCAGCTTCGGACAGGGGCACGGGGAGCTGTTTTTT. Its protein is CASSFGQGHGELFF.

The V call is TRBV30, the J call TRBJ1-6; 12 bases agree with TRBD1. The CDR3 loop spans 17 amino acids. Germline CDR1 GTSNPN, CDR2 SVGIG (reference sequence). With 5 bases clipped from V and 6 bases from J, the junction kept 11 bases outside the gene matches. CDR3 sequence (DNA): TGTGCCTGGTCGGGACAGGGGGCTTTCACGGGTAATTCACCCCTCCACTTT. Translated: CAWSGQGAFTGNSPLHF.

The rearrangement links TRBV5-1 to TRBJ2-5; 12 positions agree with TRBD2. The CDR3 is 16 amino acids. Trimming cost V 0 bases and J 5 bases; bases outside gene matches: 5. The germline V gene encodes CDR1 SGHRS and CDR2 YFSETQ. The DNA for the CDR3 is TGCGCCAGCAGCTTGGTCGTGCTAGCGGGGGGGGAGACCCAGTACTTC. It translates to CASSLVVLAGGETQYF.

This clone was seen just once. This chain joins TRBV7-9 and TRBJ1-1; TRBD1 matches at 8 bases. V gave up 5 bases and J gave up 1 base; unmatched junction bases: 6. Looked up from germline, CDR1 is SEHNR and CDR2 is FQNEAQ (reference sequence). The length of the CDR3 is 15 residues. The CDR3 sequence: CASSPQGAGNTEAFF. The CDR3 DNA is TGTGCCAGCAGCCCCCAGGGGGCCGGGAACACTGAAGCTTTCTTT.

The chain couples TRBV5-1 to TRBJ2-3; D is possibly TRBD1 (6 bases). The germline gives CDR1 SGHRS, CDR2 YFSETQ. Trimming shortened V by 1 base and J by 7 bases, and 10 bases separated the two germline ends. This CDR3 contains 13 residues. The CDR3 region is CASSLRQGYTQYF. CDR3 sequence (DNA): TGCGCCAGCAGCTTGCGGCAGGGGTATACGCAGTATTTT.

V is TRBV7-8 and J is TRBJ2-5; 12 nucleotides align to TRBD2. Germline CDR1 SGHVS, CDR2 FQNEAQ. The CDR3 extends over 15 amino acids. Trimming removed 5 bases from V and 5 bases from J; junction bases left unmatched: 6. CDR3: CASSPPGTSGETQYF. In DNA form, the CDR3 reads TGTGCCAGCAGCCCCCCGGGGACTAGCGGGGAGACCCAGTACTTC.

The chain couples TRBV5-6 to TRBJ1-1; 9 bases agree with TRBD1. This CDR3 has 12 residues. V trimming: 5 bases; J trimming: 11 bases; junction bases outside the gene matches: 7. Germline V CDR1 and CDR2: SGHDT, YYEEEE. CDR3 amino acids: CASRQGARGAFF. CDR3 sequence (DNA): TGTGCCAGCAGACAGGGGGCGCGAGGGGCTTTCTTT.

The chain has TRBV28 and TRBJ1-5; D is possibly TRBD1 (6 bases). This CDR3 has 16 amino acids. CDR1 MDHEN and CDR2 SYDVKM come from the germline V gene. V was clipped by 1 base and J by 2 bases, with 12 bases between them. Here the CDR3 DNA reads TGTGCCAGCAGTTTATCGGGGGGGCTCGGCAATCAGCCCCAGCATTTT. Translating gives CASSLSGGLGNQPQHF.

CDR3 nucleotides: TGTGCCAGCAGTTACTCGGTCGAACGACCCAACGGACAGACTTTTGATGCTTTCTTT. It codes for CASSYSVERPNGQTFDAFF. V usage is TRBV6-2 or TRBV6-3 and J usage is TRBJ1-1; tentative D call: TRBD1 (6 bases). V was pared by 0 bases and J by 11 bases, with 31 bases between. Germline loops: CDR1 MNHEY, CDR2 SVGEGT. The CDR3 loop spans 19 amino acids.

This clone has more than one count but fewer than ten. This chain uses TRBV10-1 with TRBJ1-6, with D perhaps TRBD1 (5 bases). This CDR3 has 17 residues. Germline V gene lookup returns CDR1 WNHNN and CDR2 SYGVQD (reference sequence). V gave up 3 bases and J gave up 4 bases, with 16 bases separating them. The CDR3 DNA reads TGCGCCAGCAGTGAACTTTGGGGCGGCCTATATAATTCACCCCTCCACTTT. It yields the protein CASSELWGGLYNSPLHF.